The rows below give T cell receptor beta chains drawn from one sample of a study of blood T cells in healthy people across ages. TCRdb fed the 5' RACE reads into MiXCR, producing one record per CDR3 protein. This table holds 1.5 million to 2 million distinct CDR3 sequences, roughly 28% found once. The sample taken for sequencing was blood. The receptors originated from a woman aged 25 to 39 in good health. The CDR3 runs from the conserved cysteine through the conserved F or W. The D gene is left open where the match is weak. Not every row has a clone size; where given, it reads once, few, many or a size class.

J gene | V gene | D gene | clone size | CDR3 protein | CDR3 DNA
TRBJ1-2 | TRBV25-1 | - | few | CASSEYGKANYGYTF | TGTGCCAGCAGTGAATATGGCAAAGCTAACTATGGCTACACCTTC
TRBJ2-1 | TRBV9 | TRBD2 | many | CASSVSGGYNEQFF | TGTGCCAGCAGCGTGAGCGGGGGTTACAATGAGCAGTTCTTC
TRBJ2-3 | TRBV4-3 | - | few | CASSLDRETTQYF | TGCGCCAGCAGCCTAGATCGGGAGACGACGCAGTATTTT
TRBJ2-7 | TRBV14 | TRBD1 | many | CASSLRDRGSYEQYF | TGTGCCAGCAGCCTCCGGGACAGGGGGTCCTACGAGCAGTACTTC
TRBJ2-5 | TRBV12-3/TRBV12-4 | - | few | CASSLWAGSYQETQYF | TGTGCCAGCAGCCTTTGGGCCGGGAGCTACCAAGAGACCCAGTACTTC
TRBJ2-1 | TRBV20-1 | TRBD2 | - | CSARDVRLAGGHNEQFF | TGCAGTGCTAGAGATGTAAGGCTAGCGGGGGGACACAATGAGCAGTTCTTC
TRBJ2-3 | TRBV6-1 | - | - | CASSVGGSSTDTQYF | TGTGCCAGCAGTGTTGGGGGGTCTAGCACAGATACGCAGTATTTT
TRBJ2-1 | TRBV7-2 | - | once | CASSLVTGLASYNEQFF | TGTGCCAGCAGCTTAGTTACGGGCCTAGCTTCTTACAATGAGCAGTTCTTC
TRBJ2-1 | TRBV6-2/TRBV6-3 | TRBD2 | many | CASSYSGTSAHEQFF | TGTGCCAGCAGTTACTCCGGGACTAGCGCCCATGAGCAGTTCTTC
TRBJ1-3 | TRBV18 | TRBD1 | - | CASSPGQNPGNTIYF | TGTGCCAGCTCGCCGGGACAGAACCCTGGAAACACCATATATTTT
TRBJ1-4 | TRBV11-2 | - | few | CASSRRGSEGEKLFF | TGTGCCAGCAGCCGACGGGGGTCGGAAGGTGAAAAACTGTTTTTT
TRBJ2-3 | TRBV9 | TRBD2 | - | CASSVASGGPTDTQYF | TGTGCCAGCAGCGTAGCCAGCGGGGGTCCCACAGATACGCAGTATTTT
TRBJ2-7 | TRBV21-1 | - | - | CASSSALLAGGRYEQYF | TGTGCCAGCAGTTCCGCCCTACTAGCGGGGGGTCGCTACGAGCAGTACTTC
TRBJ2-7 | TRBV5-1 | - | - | CATHPPGGAYEQYF | TGCGCCACCCACCCGCCTGGTGGGGCCTACGAGCAGTACTTC
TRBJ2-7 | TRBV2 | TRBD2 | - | CASSEGSSGSSYEQYF | TGTGCCAGCAGTGAAGGGTCTAGCGGGAGCTCCTACGAGCAGTACTTC
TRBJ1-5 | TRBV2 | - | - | CASRQGREQPQHF | TGTGCCAGCAGACAGGGTCGGGAGCAGCCTCAGCATTTT
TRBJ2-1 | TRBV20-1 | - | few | CSADTVATNSYNEQFF | TGCAGTGCAGATACCGTAGCGACCAACTCCTACAATGAGCAGTTCTTC
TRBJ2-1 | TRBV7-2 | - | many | CASSLVGGDEQFF | TGCGCCAGCAGCCTCGTAGGGGGGGATGAGCAGTTCTTC
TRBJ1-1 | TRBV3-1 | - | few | CASSLRDTNTEAFF | TGTGCCAGCAGCCTCCGGGACACAAACACTGAAGCTTTCTTT
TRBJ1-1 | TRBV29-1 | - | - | CSVERHLNAEAFF | TGCAGCGTTGAACGGCACTTGAACGCTGAAGCTTTCTTT
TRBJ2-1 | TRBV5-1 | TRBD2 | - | CASSQGTSGAISYNEQFF | TGCGCCAGCAGCCAGGGGACTAGCGGGGCGATATCCTACAATGAGCAGTTCTTC
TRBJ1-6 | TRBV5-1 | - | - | CASSLALSGNSPLHF | TGCGCCAGCAGCTTGGCGTTGTCGGGCAATTCACCCCTCCACTTT
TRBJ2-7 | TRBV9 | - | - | CASSPPSTREQYF | TGTGCCAGCAGCCCCCCCAGCACCAGGGAGCAGTACTTC
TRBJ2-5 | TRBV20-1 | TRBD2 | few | CSARDWSGSGAETQYF | TGCAGTGCTAGAGATTGGTCCGGTAGCGGGGCAGAGACCCAGTACTTC
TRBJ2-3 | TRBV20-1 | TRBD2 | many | CSARSGNEGFGTQYF | TGCAGTGCTCGTAGCGGGAATGAGGGGTTTGGTACGCAGTATTTT
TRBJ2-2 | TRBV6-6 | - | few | CASSHRVSNTGELFF | TGTGCCAGCAGCCACCGGGTTTCGAACACCGGGGAGCTGTTTTTT
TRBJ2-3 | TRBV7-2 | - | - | CASSRTRVSTDTQYF | TGTGCCAGCAGCCGAACACGGGTGAGCACAGATACGCAGTATTTT
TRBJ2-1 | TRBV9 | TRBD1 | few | CASSARDSFNEQFF | TGTGCCAGCAGCGCCCGGGACAGCTTCAATGAGCAGTTCTTC
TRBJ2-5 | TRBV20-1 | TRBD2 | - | CSARDVSGRRSYNEQYF | TGCAGTGCTAGAGACGTAAGCGGGAGGAGATCCTACAATGAGCAGTACTTC
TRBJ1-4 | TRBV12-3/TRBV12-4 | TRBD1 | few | CASTMTGRYEKLFF | TGTGCCAGCACCATGACAGGGCGTTATGAAAAACTGTTTTTT
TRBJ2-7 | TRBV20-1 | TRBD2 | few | CSAGGGGPYEQYF | TGCAGTGCCGGGGGGGGCGGTCCCTACGAGCAGTACTTC